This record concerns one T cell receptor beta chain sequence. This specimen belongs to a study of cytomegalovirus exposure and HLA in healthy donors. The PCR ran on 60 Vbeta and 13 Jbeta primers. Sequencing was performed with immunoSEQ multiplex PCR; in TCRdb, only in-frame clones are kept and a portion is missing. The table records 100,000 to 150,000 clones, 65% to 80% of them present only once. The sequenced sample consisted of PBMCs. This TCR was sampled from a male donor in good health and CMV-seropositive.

The CDR3 here is CASSSYAPSTDTQYF. CDR3 bases: TGTGCCAGCAGCTCCTACGCCCCTAGCACAGATACGCAGTATTTT. This rearrangement joins TRBV7-2 to TRBJ2-3; no definite D call. Germline V lookup: CDR1 SGHTA, CDR2 FQGNSA. The V and J ends lost 4 bases and 0 bases respectively, with 11 bases between them. This CDR3 spans 15 amino acids.